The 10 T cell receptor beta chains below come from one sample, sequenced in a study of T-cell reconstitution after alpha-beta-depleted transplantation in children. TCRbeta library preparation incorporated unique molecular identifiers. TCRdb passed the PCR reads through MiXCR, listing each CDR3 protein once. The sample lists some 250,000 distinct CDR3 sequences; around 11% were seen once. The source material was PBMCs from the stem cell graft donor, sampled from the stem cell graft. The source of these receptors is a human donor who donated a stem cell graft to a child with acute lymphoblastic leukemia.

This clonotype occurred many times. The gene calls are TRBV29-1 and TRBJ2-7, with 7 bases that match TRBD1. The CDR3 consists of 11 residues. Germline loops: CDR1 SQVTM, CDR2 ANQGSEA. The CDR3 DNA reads TGCAGTGTTACAGGGGACAACGAGCAGTACTTC. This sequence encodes CSVTGDNEQYF.

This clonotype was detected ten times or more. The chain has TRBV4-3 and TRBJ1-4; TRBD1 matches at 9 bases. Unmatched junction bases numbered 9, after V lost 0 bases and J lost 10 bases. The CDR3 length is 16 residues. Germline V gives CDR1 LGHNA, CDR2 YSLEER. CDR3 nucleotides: TGCGCCAGCAGCCAAGATCCCACCGGACAGGGGCGAAAACTGTTTTTT. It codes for CASSQDPTGQGRKLFF.

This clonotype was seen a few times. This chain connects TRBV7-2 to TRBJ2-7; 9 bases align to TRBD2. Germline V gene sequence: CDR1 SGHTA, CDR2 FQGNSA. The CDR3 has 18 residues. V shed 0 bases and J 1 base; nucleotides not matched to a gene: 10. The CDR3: CASSLAGAGGPQSYEQYF. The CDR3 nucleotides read TGTGCCAGCAGCTTAGCGGGAGCGGGGGGCCCTCAATCCTACGAGCAGTACTTC.

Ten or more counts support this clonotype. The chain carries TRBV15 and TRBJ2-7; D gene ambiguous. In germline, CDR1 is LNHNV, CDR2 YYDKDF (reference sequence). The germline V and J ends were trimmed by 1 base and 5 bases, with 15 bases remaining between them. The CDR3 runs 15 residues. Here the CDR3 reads CATSRAADGPDEQYF. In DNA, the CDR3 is TGTGCCACCAGCAGAGCAGCAGACGGACCGGACGAGCAGTACTTC.

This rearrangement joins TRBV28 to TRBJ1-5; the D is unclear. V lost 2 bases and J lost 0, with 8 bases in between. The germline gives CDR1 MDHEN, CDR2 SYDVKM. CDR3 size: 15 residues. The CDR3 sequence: CASSLQIDSNQPQHF. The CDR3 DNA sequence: TGTGCCAGCAGTTTACAGATAGATAGCAATCAGCCCCAGCATTTT.

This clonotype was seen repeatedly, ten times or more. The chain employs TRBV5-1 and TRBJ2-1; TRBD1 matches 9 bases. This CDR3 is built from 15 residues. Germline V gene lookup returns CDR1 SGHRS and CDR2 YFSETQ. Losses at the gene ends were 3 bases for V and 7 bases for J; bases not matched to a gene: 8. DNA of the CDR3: TGCGCCAGCAGCTCCGGCGGGACAGGGTATAATGAGCAGTTCTTC. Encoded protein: CASSSGGTGYNEQFF. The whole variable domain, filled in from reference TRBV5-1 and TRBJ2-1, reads KAGVTQTPRYLIKTRGQQVTLSCSPISGHRSVSWYQQTPGQGLQFLFEYFSETQRNKGNFPGRFSGRQFSNSRSEMNVSTLELGDSALYLCASSSGGTGYNEQFFGPGTRLTVL.

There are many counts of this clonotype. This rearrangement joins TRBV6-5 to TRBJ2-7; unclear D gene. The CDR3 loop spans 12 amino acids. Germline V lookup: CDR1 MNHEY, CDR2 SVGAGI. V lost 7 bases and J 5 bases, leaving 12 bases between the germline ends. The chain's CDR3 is CASTAVGHEQYF. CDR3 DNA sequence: TGTGCCAGCACGGCGGTCGGCCACGAGCAGTACTTC.

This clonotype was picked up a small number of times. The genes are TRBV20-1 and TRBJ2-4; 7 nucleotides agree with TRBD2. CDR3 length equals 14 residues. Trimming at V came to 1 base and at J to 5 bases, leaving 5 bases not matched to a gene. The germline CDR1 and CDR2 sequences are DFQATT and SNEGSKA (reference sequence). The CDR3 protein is CSARAGGLENIQYF. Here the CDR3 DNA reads TGCAGTGCTAGAGCCGGGGGGTTGGAAAACATTCAGTACTTC.

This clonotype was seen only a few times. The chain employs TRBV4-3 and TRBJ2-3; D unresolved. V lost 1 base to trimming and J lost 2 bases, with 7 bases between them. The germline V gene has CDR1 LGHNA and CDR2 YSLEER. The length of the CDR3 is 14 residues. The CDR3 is CASSQAPYTDTQYF. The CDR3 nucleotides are TGCGCCAGCAGCCAAGCTCCCTACACAGATACGCAGTATTTT.

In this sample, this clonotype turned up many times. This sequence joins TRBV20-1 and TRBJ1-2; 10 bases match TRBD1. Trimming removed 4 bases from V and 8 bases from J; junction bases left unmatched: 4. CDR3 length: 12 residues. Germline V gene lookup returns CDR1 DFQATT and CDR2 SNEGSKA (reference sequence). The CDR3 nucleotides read TGCAGTGCTACCGGGACAGGGGAAGGCTACACCTTC. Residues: CSATGTGEGYTF.